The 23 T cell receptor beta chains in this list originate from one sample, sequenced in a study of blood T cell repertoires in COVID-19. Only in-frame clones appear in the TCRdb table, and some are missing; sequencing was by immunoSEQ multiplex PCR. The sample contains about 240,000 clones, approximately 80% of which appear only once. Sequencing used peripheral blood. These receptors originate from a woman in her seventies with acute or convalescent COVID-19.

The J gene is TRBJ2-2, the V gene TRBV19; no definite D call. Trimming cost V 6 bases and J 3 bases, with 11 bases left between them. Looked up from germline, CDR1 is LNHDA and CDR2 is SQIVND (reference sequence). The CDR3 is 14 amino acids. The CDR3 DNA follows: TGTGCCAGTAGGGGTCGCGGCGACACCGGGGAGCTGTTTTTT. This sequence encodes CASRGRGDTGELFF. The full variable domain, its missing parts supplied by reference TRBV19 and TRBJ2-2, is DGGITQSPKYLFRKEGQNVTLSCEQNLNHDAMYWYRQDPGQGLRLIYYSQIVNDFQKGDIAEGYSVSREKKESFPLTVTSAQKNPTAFYLCASRGRGDTGELFFGEGSRLTVL.

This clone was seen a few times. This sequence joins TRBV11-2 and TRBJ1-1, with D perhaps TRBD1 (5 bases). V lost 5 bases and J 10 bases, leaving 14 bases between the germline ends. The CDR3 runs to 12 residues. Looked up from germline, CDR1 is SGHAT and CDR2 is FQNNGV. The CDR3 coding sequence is TGTGCCAGCAGCCCGGGACTTGTCGGAGCTTTCTTT. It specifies CASSPGLVGAFF.

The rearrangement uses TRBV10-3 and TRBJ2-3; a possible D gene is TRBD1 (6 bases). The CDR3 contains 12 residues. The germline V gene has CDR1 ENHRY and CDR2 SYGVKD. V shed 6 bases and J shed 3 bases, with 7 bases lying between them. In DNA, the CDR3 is TGTGCCATCAGGGGGGCTACAGATACGCAGTATTTT. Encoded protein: CAIRGATDTQYF.

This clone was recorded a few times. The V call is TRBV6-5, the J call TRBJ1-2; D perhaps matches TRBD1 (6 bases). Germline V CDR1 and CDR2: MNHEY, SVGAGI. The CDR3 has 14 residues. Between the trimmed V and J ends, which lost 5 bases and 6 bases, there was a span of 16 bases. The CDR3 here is CASSLNSGQNGYTF. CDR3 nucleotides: TGTGCCAGCAGTCTTAATTCCGGACAGAATGGCTACACCTTC.

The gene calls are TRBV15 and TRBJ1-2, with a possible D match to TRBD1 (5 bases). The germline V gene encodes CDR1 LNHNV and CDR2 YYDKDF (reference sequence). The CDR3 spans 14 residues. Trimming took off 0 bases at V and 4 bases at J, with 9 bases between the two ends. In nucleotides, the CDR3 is TGTGCCACCAGCAGAGATATGACAGCCTATGGCTACACCTTC. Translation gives CATSRDMTAYGYTF.

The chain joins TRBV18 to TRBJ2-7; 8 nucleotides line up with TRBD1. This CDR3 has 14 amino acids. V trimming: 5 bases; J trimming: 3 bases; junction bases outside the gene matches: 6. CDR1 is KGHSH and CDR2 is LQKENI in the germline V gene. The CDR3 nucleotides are TGTGCCAGCTCAACCGGGACAGGCTACTACGAGCAGTACTTC. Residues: CASSTGTGYYEQYF.

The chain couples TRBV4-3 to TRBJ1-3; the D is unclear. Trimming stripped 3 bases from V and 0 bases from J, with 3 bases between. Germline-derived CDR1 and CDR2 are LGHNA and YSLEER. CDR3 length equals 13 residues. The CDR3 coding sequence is TGCGCCAGCAGCCAGTACTCTGGAAACACCATATATTTT. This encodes CASSQYSGNTIYF.

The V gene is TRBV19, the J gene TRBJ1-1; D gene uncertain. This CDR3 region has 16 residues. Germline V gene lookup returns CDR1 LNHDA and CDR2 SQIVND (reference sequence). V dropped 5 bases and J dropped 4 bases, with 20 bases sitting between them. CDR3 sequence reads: CASSPPGFTMGTEAFF. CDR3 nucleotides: TGTGCCAGTAGTCCACCGGGATTTACTATGGGCACTGAAGCTTTCTTT.

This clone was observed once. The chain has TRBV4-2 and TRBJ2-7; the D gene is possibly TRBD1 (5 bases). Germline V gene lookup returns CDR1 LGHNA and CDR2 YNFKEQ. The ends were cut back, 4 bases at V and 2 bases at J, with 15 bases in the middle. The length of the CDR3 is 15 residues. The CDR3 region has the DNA TGTGCCAGCAGCCCCTTTTTAGGGGTCACCTACGAGCAGTACTTC. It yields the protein CASSPFLGVTYEQYF.

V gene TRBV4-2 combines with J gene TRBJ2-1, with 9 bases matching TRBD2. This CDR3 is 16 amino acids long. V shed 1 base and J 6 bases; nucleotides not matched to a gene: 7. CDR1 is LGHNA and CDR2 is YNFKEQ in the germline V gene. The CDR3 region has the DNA TGTGCCAGCAGCCAAGGTTTAACTAGCGGGTTCAATGAGCAGTTCTTC. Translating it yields CASSQGLTSGFNEQFF.

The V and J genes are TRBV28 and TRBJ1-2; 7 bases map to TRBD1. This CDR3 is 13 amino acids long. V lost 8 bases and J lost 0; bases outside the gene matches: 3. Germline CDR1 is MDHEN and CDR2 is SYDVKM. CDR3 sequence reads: CASGDSTNYGYTF. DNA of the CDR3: TGTGCCAGCGGGGACAGTACTAACTATGGCTACACCTTC.

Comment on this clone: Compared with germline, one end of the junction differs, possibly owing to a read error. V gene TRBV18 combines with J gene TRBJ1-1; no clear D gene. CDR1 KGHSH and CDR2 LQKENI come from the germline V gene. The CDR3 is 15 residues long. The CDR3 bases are TGTGCCACCTCAGAAATGCTCTCACAGAACACTGAAGCTTTCTTT. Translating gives CATSEMLSQNTEAFF.

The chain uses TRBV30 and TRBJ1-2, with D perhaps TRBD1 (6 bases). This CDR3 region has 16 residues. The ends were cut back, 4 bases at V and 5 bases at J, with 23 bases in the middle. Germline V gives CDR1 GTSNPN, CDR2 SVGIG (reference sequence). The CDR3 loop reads CAWNSQQGRRRYGYTF. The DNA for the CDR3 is TGTGCCTGGAACTCGCAACAGGGAAGACGGAGGTATGGCTACACCTTC.

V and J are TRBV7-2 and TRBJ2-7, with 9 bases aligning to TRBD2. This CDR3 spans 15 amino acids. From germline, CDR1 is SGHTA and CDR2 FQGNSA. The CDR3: CASRAGGILSGEQYF. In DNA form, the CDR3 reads TGTGCTAGTCGAGCGGGGGGCATTCTAAGTGGCGAGCAGTACTTC.

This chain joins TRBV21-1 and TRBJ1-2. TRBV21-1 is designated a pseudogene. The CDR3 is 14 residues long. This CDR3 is CARERQRGILGYTF. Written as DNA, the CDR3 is TGTGCCAGAGAAAGACAGCGGGGGATTTTGGGCTACACCTTC.

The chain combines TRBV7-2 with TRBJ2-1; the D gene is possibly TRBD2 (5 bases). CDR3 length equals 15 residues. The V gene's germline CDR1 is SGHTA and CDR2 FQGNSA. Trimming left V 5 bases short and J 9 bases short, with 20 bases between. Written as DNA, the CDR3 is TGTGCCAGCAGCAGAGGACTCCTAAGGAGCAGTGAGCAGTTCTTC. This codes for CASSRGLLRSSEQFF. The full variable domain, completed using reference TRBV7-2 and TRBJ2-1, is GAGVSQSPSNKVTEKGKDVELRCDPISGHTALYWYRQSLGQGLEFLIYFQGNSAPDKSGLPSDRFSAERTGGSVSTLTIQRTQQEDSAVYLCASSRGLLRSSEQFFGPGTRLTVL.

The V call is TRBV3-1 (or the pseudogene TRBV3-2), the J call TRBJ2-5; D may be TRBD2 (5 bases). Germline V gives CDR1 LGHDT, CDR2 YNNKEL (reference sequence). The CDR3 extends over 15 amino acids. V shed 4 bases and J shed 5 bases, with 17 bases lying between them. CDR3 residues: CASSLRGGVVETQYF. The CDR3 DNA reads TGTGCCAGCAGCCTTCGGGGTGGGGTAGTGGAGACCCAGTACTTC.

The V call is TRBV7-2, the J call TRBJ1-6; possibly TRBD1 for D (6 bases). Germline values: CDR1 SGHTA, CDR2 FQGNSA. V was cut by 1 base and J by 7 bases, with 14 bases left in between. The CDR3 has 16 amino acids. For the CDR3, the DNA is TGTGCCAGCAGCTTAGACGTGGGACAAATGAATTCACCCCTCCACTTT. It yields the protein CASSLDVGQMNSPLHF.

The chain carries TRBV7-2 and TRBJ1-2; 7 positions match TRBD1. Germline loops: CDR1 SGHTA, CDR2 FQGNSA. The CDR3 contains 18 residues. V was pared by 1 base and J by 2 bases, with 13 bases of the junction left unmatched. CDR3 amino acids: CASSLVGAGGRSNYGYTF. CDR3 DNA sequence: TGTGCCAGCAGCTTAGTAGGGGCAGGGGGGAGATCAAACTATGGCTACACCTTC.

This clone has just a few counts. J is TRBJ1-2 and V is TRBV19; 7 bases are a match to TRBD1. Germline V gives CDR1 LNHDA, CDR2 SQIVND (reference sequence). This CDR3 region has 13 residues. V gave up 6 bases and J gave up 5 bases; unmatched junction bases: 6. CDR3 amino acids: CASSLTGIYGYTF. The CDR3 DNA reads TGTGCCAGTAGCCTGACAGGGATATATGGCTACACCTTC.

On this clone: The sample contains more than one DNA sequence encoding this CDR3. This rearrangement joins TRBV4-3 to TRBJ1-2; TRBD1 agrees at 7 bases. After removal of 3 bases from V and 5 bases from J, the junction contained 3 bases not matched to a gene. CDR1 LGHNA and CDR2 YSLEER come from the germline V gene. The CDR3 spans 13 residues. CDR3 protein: CASSQGQLYGYTF. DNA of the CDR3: TGCGCCAGCAGCCAGGGACAGCTATATGGCTACACCTTC.

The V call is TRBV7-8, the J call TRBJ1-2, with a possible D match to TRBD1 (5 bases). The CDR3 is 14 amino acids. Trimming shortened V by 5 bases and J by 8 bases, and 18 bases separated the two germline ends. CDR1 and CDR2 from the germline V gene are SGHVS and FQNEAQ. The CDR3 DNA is TGTGCCAGCAGCCCCGAGTGGAGGGGCATGGGCTACACCTTC. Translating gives CASSPEWRGMGYTF.

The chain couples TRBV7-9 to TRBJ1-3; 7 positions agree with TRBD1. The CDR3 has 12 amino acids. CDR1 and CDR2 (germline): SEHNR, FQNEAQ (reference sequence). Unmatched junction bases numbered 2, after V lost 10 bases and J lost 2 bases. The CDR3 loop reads CAMDRPGNTIYF. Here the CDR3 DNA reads TGTGCCATGGACAGGCCTGGAAACACCATATATTTT.